Each of the 29 T cell receptor beta chains below was sequenced from the same sample in a study of T cell responses to AZD1222 COVID-19 vaccine. Produced via immunoSEQ multiplex PCR; TCRdb's table is partial and in-frame only. The sample lists about 110,000 clones; approximately 96% were seen once. The specimen comprised peripheral blood, sampled on day 0 of AZD1222 vaccination. The receptor set was obtained from an adult in good health.

This clone is deemed medium-sized. This rearrangement joins TRBV7-9 to TRBJ2-3; 8 bases are shared with TRBD2. CDR1 and CDR2 from the germline V gene are SEHNR and FQNEAQ (reference sequence). The CDR3 totals 14 residues. The junction had 3 bases not matched to a gene; V was cut back by 3 bases and J by 4 bases. In DNA form, the CDR3 reads TGTGCCAGCAGCTTGTACGGGGGGGCAGATACGCAGTATTTT. Residues: CASSLYGGADTQYF.

The V call is TRBV4-2, the J call TRBJ1-1; the D is unclear. This CDR3 spans 15 amino acids. Germline-derived CDR1 and CDR2 are LGHNA and YNFKEQ. The V gene lost 0 bases and the J gene lost 7 bases, with 15 bases spanning the gap. The CDR3 sequence: CASSQDLARLLEAFF. For the CDR3, the DNA is TGTGCCAGCAGCCAAGATTTAGCAAGGTTACTTGAAGCTTTCTTT.

J is TRBJ2-5 and V is TRBV30; D is ambiguous. V was cut by 2 bases and J by 4 bases, with 5 bases left in between. This CDR3 is 11 amino acids long. The germline V gene has CDR1 GTSNPN and CDR2 SVGIG (reference sequence). CDR3 region: CAWSMSETQYF. In DNA form, the CDR3 reads TGTGCCTGGAGTATGTCAGAGACCCAGTACTTC.

The chain employs TRBV6-7 and TRBJ1-6; 7 bases agree with TRBD1. TRBV6-7 is an ORF; its function is uncertain. The V gene end was trimmed by 6 bases and the J gene end by 9 bases; junction bases not matched to a gene: 5. This CDR3 is 13 amino acids long. CDR3 protein: CASSQTGTSPLHF. DNA for the CDR3: TGTGCCAGCAGCCAGACAGGGACTTCACCCCTCCACTTT.

The rearrangement joins TRBV6-5 to TRBJ2-7; 7 positions agree with TRBD2. Germline values: CDR1 MNHEY, CDR2 SVGAGI. V shed 2 bases, J shed 6 bases, and the junction held 7 bases outside the gene matches. This CDR3 is built from 14 residues. The CDR3 reads CASSYGRAKLEQYF. DNA for the CDR3: TGTGCCAGCAGTTACGGGAGGGCCAAACTCGAGCAGTACTTC.

This sequence joins TRBV7-3 and TRBJ2-2; TRBD1 agrees at 10 bases. The CDR3 runs 18 residues. Germline V gene lookup returns CDR1 SGHTA and CDR2 FQGTGA. Germline trimming cut 5 bases from V and 2 bases from J; bases unmatched to any gene: 11. Here the CDR3 reads CASSPTGTGAINTGELFF. In nucleotides, the CDR3 is TGTGCCAGCAGCCCTACCGGGACAGGGGCGATTAACACCGGGGAGCTGTTTTTT.

The chain has TRBV7-9 and TRBJ2-1; D is unresolved. The germline CDR1 and CDR2 sequences are SEHNR and FQNEAQ (reference sequence). The CDR3 runs 12 residues. The ends were cut back, 2 bases at V and 8 bases at J, with 7 bases in the middle. The CDR3 loop reads CASSLTYYEQFF. CDR3 nucleotides: TGTGCCAGCAGCTTAACTTACTATGAGCAGTTCTTC.

The J gene is TRBJ1-1, the V gene TRBV20-1; tentatively, D is TRBD1 (6 bases). The CDR3 has 17 amino acids. Germline V CDR1 and CDR2: DFQATT, SNEGSKA (reference sequence). Trimming cost V 3 bases and J 6 bases, with 26 bases left between them. CDR3 coding DNA: TGCAGTGCTAGTTCAAGCTTTCGGAGGGGGAATATTGCTGAAGCTTTCTTT. Translated: CSASSSFRRGNIAEAFF.

CDR3 region: CASRRAGRVGTDTQYF. Written as DNA, the CDR3 is TGTGCCAGCAGGCGGGCGGGCAGGGTTGGAACAGATACGCAGTATTTT. The V call is TRBV5-6, the J call TRBJ2-3; D is perhaps TRBD1 or TRBD2 (5 bases each). The V gene's germline CDR1 is SGHDT and CDR2 YYEEEE. V was pared by 5 bases and J by 3 bases, with 19 bases between. This CDR3 region has 16 residues.

The chain couples TRBV7-9 to TRBJ1-3, with D possibly being TRBD1 (5 bases). The CDR3 extends over 16 amino acids. V was cut by 8 bases and J by 2 bases, with 19 bases left in between. Germline CDR1 reads SEHNR; CDR2 reads FQNEAQ (reference sequence). CDR3 amino acids: CASPRDPGRAGNTIYF. The CDR3 coding sequence is TGTGCCAGCCCCCGAGATCCAGGGAGGGCTGGAAACACCATATATTTT. Supplemented by reference TRBV7-9 and TRBJ1-3, the full variable domain reads DTGVSQNPRHKITKRGQNVTFRCDPISEHNRLYWYRQTLGQGPEFLTYFQNEAQLEKSRLLSDRFSAERPKGSFSTLEIQRTEQGDSAMYLCASPRDPGRAGNTIYFGEGSWLTVV.

The chain is built from TRBV6-1 and TRBJ2-3; 7 bases line up with TRBD2. The V segment lost 6 bases and the J segment 4 bases; nucleotides outside the gene matches: 13. CDR3 length equals 16 residues. From germline, CDR1 is MNHNS and CDR2 SASEGT. CDR3 bases: TGTGCCAGCAGGGAAAGGGCGGGGGTGTCCCCAGATACGCAGTATTTT. Translated, it gives CASRERAGVSPDTQYF.

The chain is built from TRBV12-3 or TRBV12-4 and TRBJ1-2, with a possible D match to TRBD1 (6 bases). With 7 bases removed from V and 4 bases from J, the gap between germline ends came to 13 bases. The CDR3 has 13 amino acids. The CDR3 coding sequence is TGTGCCAGCATTGGGGGGGGCGTCTATGGCTACACCTTC. Its translation: CASIGGGVYGYTF.

The V call is TRBV15, the J call TRBJ1-1; the D gene is possibly TRBD1 (6 bases). Germline values: CDR1 LNHNV, CDR2 YYDKDF (reference sequence). CDR3 length: 15 residues. The germline V and J ends were trimmed by 5 bases and 5 bases, with 18 bases remaining between them. This CDR3 is CATSGPTRGGTEAFF. The CDR3 DNA sequence: TGTGCCACCAGCGGACCAACCAGGGGTGGGACTGAAGCTTTCTTT. The full variable domain, its missing parts supplied by reference TRBV15 and TRBJ1-1, is DAMVIQNPRYQVTQFGKPVTLSCSQTLNHNVMYWYQQKSSQAPKLLFHYYDKDFNNEADTPDNFQSRRPNTSFCFLDIRSPGLGDTAMYLCATSGPTRGGTEAFFGQGTRLTVV.

This clone was seen a single time. V is TRBV11-2 and J is TRBJ2-1; D unclear. The CDR3 contains 16 residues. The V and J ends lost 5 bases and 4 bases respectively, with 18 bases between them. CDR1 SGHAT and CDR2 FQNNGV come from the germline V gene. The CDR3 bases are TGTGCCAGCAGCCCATTTAGTGGTTACATATACAATGAGCAGTTCTTC. Translation gives CASSPFSGYIYNEQFF.

This chain connects TRBV18 to TRBJ1-1, with a possible D match to TRBD1 (5 bases). In germline, CDR1 is KGHSH, CDR2 LQKENI. The CDR3 length is 17 residues. V was cut by 4 bases and J by 4 bases, with 22 bases left in between. The CDR3 reads CASSLNIMEGSGTEAFF. Written as DNA, the CDR3 is TGTGCCAGCTCACTTAATATTATGGAGGGGAGCGGCACTGAAGCTTTCTTT.

V is TRBV5-6 and J is TRBJ1-6, with D possibly matching TRBD1 (6 bases). This CDR3 contains 15 residues. The V end was cut by 0 bases, the J end by 8 bases, with 12 bases between. The germline gives CDR1 SGHDT, CDR2 YYEEEE. This CDR3 is CASSLGGGGYSPLHF. The CDR3 nucleotides read TGTGCCAGCAGCTTGGGGGGCGGGGGCTATTCACCCCTCCACTTT.

This clone has just one count. V and J are TRBV4-3 and TRBJ1-6; weak D call: TRBD1 (6 bases). Germline lookup yields CDR1 LGHNA and CDR2 YSLEER. V gave up 4 bases and J gave up 7 bases, with 20 bases separating them. The CDR3 consists of 17 residues. CDR3 bases: TGCGCCAGCAGCCCTTTCCCGGGGGGCGCGGGAAATTCACCCCTCCACTTT. Translating it yields CASSPFPGGAGNSPLHF.

The rearrangement joins TRBV11-2 to TRBJ2-1, with 11 bases aligning to TRBD2. Germline assignment: CDR1 SGHAT and CDR2 FQNNGV. The CDR3 totals 15 residues. The trim removed 1 base at V and 9 bases at J, leaving 5 bases unmatched. CDR3 nucleotides: TGTGCCAGCAGCTTAGTACTAGCGGGAGAGGGTGAGCAGTTCTTC. Translation gives CASSLVLAGEGEQFF.

The chain carries TRBV15 and TRBJ1-1; no reliable D call. V was cut by 4 bases and J by 2 bases, with 11 bases left in between. Germline CDR1 is LNHNV and CDR2 is YYDKDF (reference sequence). The CDR3 is 14 residues long. CDR3 region: CATSNRRANTEAFF. CDR3 bases: TGTGCCACCAGCAACAGACGGGCTAACACTGAAGCTTTCTTT.

The gene calls are TRBV9 and TRBJ2-1, with D perhaps matching TRBD2 (5 bases). In germline, CDR1 is SGDLS, CDR2 YYNGEE. The CDR3 sequence is 11 residues long. V lost 0 bases, J lost 10 bases, and 5 bases lay in between. The chain's CDR3 is CASSVGGEQFF. CDR3 sequence (DNA): TGTGCCAGCAGCGTAGGAGGGGAGCAGTTCTTC.

The genes are TRBV6-4 and TRBJ1-5; D call uncertain. Germline CDR1 is MRHNA and CDR2 is SNTAGT. The V end lost 0 bases, the J end lost 5 bases, and 14 bases lay between the germline ends. CDR3 length: 16 residues. CDR3 nucleotide sequence: TGTGCCAGCAGTGACTCCGTGAATCACGGAGATCAGCCCCAGCATTTT. It translates to CASSDSVNHGDQPQHF.

The gene calls are TRBV27 and TRBJ1-5; tentative D call: TRBD1 (5 bases). The CDR3 runs 16 residues. V lost 0 bases and J 10 bases, leaving 19 bases between the germline ends. Looked up from germline, CDR1 is MNHEY and CDR2 is SMNVEV (reference sequence). The CDR3 spells CASSLSGGTGGYPQHF. CDR3 coding DNA: TGTGCCAGCAGTTTATCGGGCGGGACCGGCGGGTACCCCCAGCATTTT.

The V gene is TRBV11-2, the J gene TRBJ2-1; a possible D gene is TRBD2 (5 bases). The V gene lost 5 bases and the J gene lost 9 bases, with 14 bases spanning the gap. The CDR3 runs to 13 residues. Germline V gene sequence: CDR1 SGHAT, CDR2 FQNNGV. The CDR3 reads CASSLVVRVEQFF. Here the CDR3 DNA reads TGTGCCAGCAGCCTAGTAGTGCGGGTTGAGCAGTTCTTC.

The chain joins TRBV4-1 to TRBJ1-2; D not certain. The CDR3 extends over 12 amino acids. Germline V CDR1 and CDR2: MGHRA, YSYEKL. Trimming pared 3 bases from V and 8 bases from J, leaving 10 bases between. DNA for the CDR3: TGCGCCAGCAGCCAGGGATCAAAGGGCTACACCTTC. Protein sequence: CASSQGSKGYTF.

The chain links TRBV28 to TRBJ1-6; D not resolved. V was trimmed by 8 bases and J by 0 bases, leaving 8 bases between them. Germline CDR1 is MDHEN and CDR2 is SYDVKM. The CDR3 has 14 amino acids. The CDR3 here is CASLGDSYNSPLHF. CDR3 nucleotide sequence: TGTGCCAGCCTCGGGGACTCCTATAATTCACCCCTCCACTTT.

The chain joins TRBV5-5 to TRBJ2-5, with D tentatively TRBD2 (6 bases). V lost 1 base to trimming and J lost 6 bases, with 16 bases between them. This CDR3 comprises 15 residues. The germline CDR1 and CDR2 sequences are SGHKS and YYEKEE (reference sequence). The CDR3 DNA reads TGTGCCAGCAGCTTGTCGGCGGGGAGCGAGAAGACCCAGTACTTC. It encodes CASSLSAGSEKTQYF.

The CDR3 reads CASSLATGGAVTEAFF. The CDR3 nucleotides are TGTGCCAGCAGCTTAGCTACAGGGGGCGCAGTCACTGAAGCTTTCTTT. V is TRBV7-8 and J is TRBJ1-1, with 9 positions matching TRBD1. The length of the CDR3 is 16 residues. Losses at the gene ends were 0 bases for V and 4 bases for J; bases not matched to a gene: 6. Germline loops: CDR1 SGHVS, CDR2 FQNEAQ.

The chain combines TRBV4-1 with TRBJ1-1; 7 bases agree with TRBD1. From germline, CDR1 is MGHRA and CDR2 YSYEKL. Trimming cost V 2 bases and J 7 bases; bases outside gene matches: 4. This CDR3 comprises 13 residues. The CDR3 sequence: CASSQIAGGEAFF. The CDR3 nucleotides read TGCGCCAGCAGCCAAATCGCAGGGGGTGAAGCTTTCTTT.

The chain joins TRBV27 to TRBJ2-3; unclear D gene. V was pared by 3 bases and J by 4 bases, with 8 bases between. CDR1 MNHEY and CDR2 SMNVEV come from the germline V gene (reference sequence). CDR3 size: 13 residues. The CDR3 DNA sequence: TGTGCCAGCAGTTTCAAGGTCTCAGATACGCAGTATTTT. Translating gives CASSFKVSDTQYF.